Shown below are 26 T cell receptor beta chains from a single sample sequenced in a study of cytotoxic CD8 clonotypes in ibrutinib-treated CLL. The data were produced by immunoSEQ multiplex PCR, yet TCRdb's version contains in-frame clones alone and is incomplete. The table lists about 84,000 clones, roughly 84% of them singletons. The source material was PBMCs, sampled before ibrutinib treatment. The receptors derive from a human donor with chronic lymphocytic leukemia.

The V and J genes are TRBV9 and TRBJ2-3, with 9 positions matching TRBD2. Germline lookup yields CDR1 SGDLS and CDR2 YYNGEE. With V trimmed by 2 bases and J by 6 bases, 13 bases remained unmatched. The CDR3 length is 17 residues. CDR3 sequence: CASSVFLGLATADTQYF. For the CDR3, the DNA is TGTGCCAGCAGCGTCTTCCTAGGACTAGCGACAGCTGATACGCAGTATTTT.

The J gene is TRBJ2-7, the V gene TRBV21-1; no DNA check was done on the table's D call, TRBD1. TRBV21-1 is given as a pseudogene. CDR3 length: 15 amino acids. The CDR3 DNA follows: TGTGCCAGTTCGACGGGGACAGCTATTACCTACGAGCAGTACTTC. It translates to CASSTGTAITYEQYF.

This rearrangement joins TRBV6-1 to TRBJ2-7; D may correspond to TRBD1 or TRBD2 (5 bases each). The CDR3 has 13 amino acids. V shed 5 bases and J shed 0 bases, with 8 bases lying between them. CDR1 MNHNS and CDR2 SASEGT come from the germline V gene. In DNA form, the CDR3 reads TGTGCCAGCAGTTGGGGGAGCTCCTACGAGCAGTACTTC. It translates to CASSWGSSYEQYF.

The V and J genes are TRBV18 and TRBJ1-5, with D possibly TRBD1 on 6 matching bases. V lost 6 bases, J lost 5 bases, and 23 bases lay in between. The CDR3 extends over 17 amino acids. Germline CDR1 is KGHSH and CDR2 is LQKENI. CDR3 residues: CASSPVPGAPPHQPQHF. In DNA, the CDR3 is TGTGCCAGCTCCCCAGTGCCGGGGGCCCCACCCCATCAGCCCCAGCATTTT. Together with reference TRBV18 and TRBJ1-5, the CDR3 gives the full variable domain: NAGVMQNPRHLVRRRGQEARLRCSPMKGHSHVYWYRQLPEEGLKFMVYLQKENIIDESGMPKERFSAEFPKEGPSILRIQQVVRGDSAAYFCASSPVPGAPPHQPQHFGDGTRLSIL.

The CDR3 loop is CASSIHAELNTEAFF. Written as DNA, the CDR3 is TGTGCCAGCAGCATACACGCCGAACTGAACACTGAAGCTTTCTTT. The chain recombines TRBV9 with TRBJ1-1, with D unresolved. The CDR3 loop spans 15 amino acids. Trimming stripped 4 bases from V and 0 bases from J, with 13 bases between. The germline V gene has CDR1 SGDLS and CDR2 YYNGEE.

V usage is TRBV5-4 and J usage is TRBJ2-2; D could derive from TRBD1 or TRBD2 (5 bases each). With 5 bases removed from V and 5 bases from J, the gap between germline ends came to 19 bases. CDR1 is SGHNT, CDR2 YYREEE, per germline (reference sequence). This CDR3 contains 16 residues. The CDR3: CASSPPEGLTTGELFF. The CDR3 DNA reads TGTGCCAGCAGTCCGCCTGAGGGGCTAACTACCGGGGAGCTGTTTTTT.

This clone has a single count. This chain joins TRBV4-3 and TRBJ2-1; TRBD1 matches at 7 bases. From germline, CDR1 is LGHNA and CDR2 YSLEER. The CDR3 has 17 residues. The V gene end was trimmed by 1 base and the J gene end by 4 bases; junction bases not matched to a gene: 10. Here the CDR3 reads CASSQGAPGTAYNEQFF. As DNA, the CDR3 is TGCGCCAGCAGCCAAGGTGCACCCGGGACAGCTTACAATGAGCAGTTCTTC.

In this sample, this clone turned up a few times. The chain combines TRBV6-1 with TRBJ1-5; no definite D call. V was cut by 6 bases and J by 8 bases, with 8 bases left in between. CDR1 MNHNS and CDR2 SASEGT come from the germline V gene. This CDR3 has 11 amino acids. The CDR3 protein is CASSSSEPQHF. DNA of the CDR3: TGTGCCAGCAGCTCAAGCGAGCCCCAGCATTTT.

This chain joins TRBV29-1 and TRBJ1-1, with a possible D match to TRBD1 (5 bases). The germline V gene encodes CDR1 SQVTM and CDR2 ANQGSEA. The CDR3 is 13 residues long. Trimming stripped 6 bases from V and 6 bases from J, with 17 bases between. CDR3 in amino acids: CSVVNLAGSEAFF. CDR3 nucleotides: TGCAGCGTCGTAAACCTGGCAGGGTCTGAAGCTTTCTTT.

This clone showed up just once. This chain joins TRBV7-6 and TRBJ1-5; possible D gene TRBD1, 5 bases. Germline V lookup: CDR1 SGHVS, CDR2 FNYEAQ. The V and J ends lost 4 bases and 0 bases respectively, with 19 bases between them. The CDR3 is made up of 18 amino acids. This chain's CDR3 is CASSSRPGEGISNQPQHF. Here the CDR3 DNA reads TGTGCCAGCAGCTCCCGCCCGGGTGAGGGGATTAGCAATCAGCCCCAGCATTTT.

V gene TRBV27 combines with J gene TRBJ2-7; 9 bases align to TRBD1. Germline loops: CDR1 MNHEY, CDR2 SMNVEV (reference sequence). This CDR3 comprises 15 residues. V was clipped by 6 bases and J by 4 bases; unmatched bases: 10. This chain's CDR3 is CASRPGTGSFYEQYF. DNA of the CDR3: TGTGCCAGCAGGCCTGGGACAGGGAGCTTTTACGAGCAGTACTTC.

The chain combines TRBV5-1 with TRBJ2-7, with unresolved D. CDR1 SGHRS and CDR2 YFSETQ come from the germline V gene. The CDR3 runs 16 residues. V was shortened by 0 bases and J by 0 bases, with 13 bases between the two germline ends. The CDR3 loop is CASSLGGATPSYEQYF. CDR3 nucleotide sequence: TGCGCCAGCAGCTTGGGGGGTGCGACACCCTCCTACGAGCAGTACTTC.

On this clone: Other DNA sequences in the sample encode the same CDR3. The chain uses TRBV6-5 and TRBJ2-2; a weak D match, TRBD2 (6 bases). V was trimmed by 0 bases and J by 2 bases, leaving 10 bases between them. The CDR3 is 16 amino acids. Germline V gene sequence: CDR1 MNHEY, CDR2 SVGAGI. The CDR3 protein is CASSYSLTSNTGELFF. In DNA, the CDR3 is TGTGCCAGCAGTTACTCGTTAACTAGCAACACCGGGGAGCTGTTTTTT.

The chain combines TRBV19 with TRBJ1-1; D perhaps matches TRBD1 (6 bases). The CDR3 consists of 15 residues. V shed 3 bases and J shed 4 bases, with 15 bases lying between them. Germline assignment: CDR1 LNHDA and CDR2 SQIVND (reference sequence). CDR3 loop: CASSISTGLATEAFF. The CDR3 DNA follows: TGTGCCAGTAGTATCTCGACAGGTCTGGCCACTGAAGCTTTCTTT.

The V call is TRBV6-5, the J call TRBJ1-1, with D maybe TRBD1 (5 bases). This CDR3 spans 14 amino acids. Germline CDR1 reads MNHEY; CDR2 reads SVGAGI. Between the trimmed V and J ends, which lost 2 bases and 3 bases, there was a span of 10 bases. CDR3 sequence (DNA): TGTGCCAGCAGTTACCCCAGGGATGACACTGAAGCTTTCTTT. This codes for CASSYPRDDTEAFF.

This chain uses TRBV5-1 with TRBJ2-1, with no clear D. The V end was cut by 3 bases, the J end by 7 bases, with 17 bases between. There are 15 residues in the CDR3. Germline CDR1 is SGHRS and CDR2 is YFSETQ. In DNA, the CDR3 is TGCGCCAGCAGCTCCCGACCCTTATCGGAGAATGAGCAGTTCTTC. Translating it yields CASSSRPLSENEQFF.

In this sample, this clone turned up once. The chain combines TRBV11-2 with TRBJ1-2; TRBD1 might be the D (5 bases). V dropped 2 bases and J dropped 5 bases, with 12 bases sitting between them. Looked up from germline, CDR1 is SGHAT and CDR2 is FQNNGV. The CDR3 length is 14 residues. The CDR3 reads CASSLSGTGYGYTF. CDR3 nucleotide sequence: TGTGCCAGCAGCTTATCAGGGACCGGTTATGGCTACACCTTC.

The chain has TRBV28 and TRBJ2-1; TRBD2 agrees at 7 bases. This CDR3 has 15 residues. Germline V gives CDR1 MDHEN, CDR2 SYDVKM. J gave up 0 bases and V 6 bases, and 5 bases lay outside the gene matches. The CDR3 sequence: CASRVRGSSYNEQFF. In DNA, the CDR3 is TGTGCCAGCAGGGTTCGCGGGAGCTCCTACAATGAGCAGTTCTTC.

The rearrangement uses TRBV23-1 and TRBJ2-5; D might be TRBD2 (6 bases). TRBV23-1 is an open reading frame whose function is uncertain. This CDR3 contains 18 residues. Between the trimmed V and J ends, which lost 7 bases and 4 bases, there was a span of 28 bases. The CDR3, as DNA: TGCGCCAGCAACCGACCTCGCCCCGGGAGCCACGGGGGAGAGACCCAGTACTTC. This codes for CASNRPRPGSHGGETQYF.

J is TRBJ2-1 and V is TRBV5-1; 7 positions match TRBD2. This CDR3 spans 12 amino acids. The germline V gene has CDR1 SGHRS and CDR2 YFSETQ. V lost 0 bases, J lost 9 bases, and 0 bases stayed unmatched. For the CDR3, the DNA is TGCGCCAGCAGCTTGGCGGGAGGTGAGCAGTTCTTC. Residues: CASSLAGGEQFF.

The V gene is TRBV6-1, the J gene TRBJ2-7; the match to TRBD1 covers 7 bases. The CDR3 runs 12 residues. The J segment lost 2 bases and the V segment lost 11 bases, leaving 6 bases of the junction unmatched. Germline CDR1 reads MNHNS; CDR2 reads SASEGT. This chain's CDR3 is CALRQGPYEQYF. DNA for the CDR3: TGTGCCTTGAGACAGGGCCCCTACGAGCAGTACTTC.

V and J are TRBV10-2 and TRBJ1-4; 8 nucleotides match TRBD1. This CDR3 has 14 amino acids. J was trimmed by 6 bases and V by 6 bases; bases with no gene match: 6. Germline CDR1 and CDR2: WSHSY and SAAADI. The CDR3 sequence: CASRWTGFDEKLFF. In nucleotides, the CDR3 is TGCGCCAGCAGGTGGACAGGGTTTGATGAAAAACTGTTTTTT.

The chain joins TRBV4-3 to TRBJ1-1; the D is unclear. The germline gives CDR1 LGHNA, CDR2 YSLEER. V dropped 0 bases and J dropped 0 bases, with 20 bases sitting between them. The CDR3 is made up of 19 amino acids. CDR3 protein: CASSQDLTLGFGMNTEAFF. The DNA for the CDR3 is TGCGCCAGCAGCCAAGATTTAACATTGGGGTTTGGTATGAACACTGAAGCTTTCTTT.

The chain couples TRBV4-2 to TRBJ1-5; D remains unclear. This CDR3 has 13 residues. Germline V gives CDR1 LGHNA, CDR2 YNFKEQ. Trimming removed 1 base at V and 7 bases at J, with 8 bases between. CDR3 DNA sequence: TGTGCCAGCAGCCAAGGTGGACGACAGCCCCAGCATTTT. This encodes CASSQGGRQPQHF.

This clone was recorded only once. As DNA, the CDR3 is TGTGCCAGTAGTATCGGCAGGGCTGGGGCCAACGTCCTGACTTTC. This encodes CASSIGRAGANVLTF. The chain combines TRBV19 with TRBJ2-6; D is perhaps TRBD1 (5 bases). The CDR3 is 15 amino acids. The germline gives CDR1 LNHDA, CDR2 SQIVND (reference sequence). V gave up 3 bases and J gave up 2 bases, with 8 bases separating them.

The V and J genes are TRBV6-5 and TRBJ1-1; 7 nucleotides align to TRBD1. Germline trimming cut 8 bases from V and 4 bases from J; bases unmatched to any gene: 4. The germline CDR1 and CDR2 sequences are MNHEY and SVGAGI. The CDR3 length is 12 residues. CDR3 nucleotides: TGTGCCAGCCAGGGGGGGGTCACTGAAGCTTTCTTT. It specifies CASQGGVTEAFF.